The entry below gives a single T cell receptor (beta chain) sequence along with its context. Its antigen remains unknown. The data originate from a study of cytomegalovirus exposure and HLA in healthy donors. In the study overall: The platform used for the 120 or so validation repertoires matched that of the roughly 670 first-cohort repertoires, a later analysis reported. Findings of the study overall: It was about 180 TCR beta chains that were listed as cytomegalovirus-associated. It was reported that the classifier diagnosed cytomegalovirus status with high specificity and sensitivity in both the original and validation cohorts.

The method was immunoSEQ multiplex PCR; TCRdb's version includes in-frame clones alone and lacks a portion of them. The sample has 110,000 to 150,000 clones, about 94% seen once; the top ten hold 1.5% to 2%. The donors were in the roughly 130-subject validation cohort; that cohort was separate from the approximately 670-subject first cohort. The CDR3 is 16 residues long. V dropped 3 bases and J dropped 0 bases, with 16 bases sitting between them. CDR1 SGHRS and CDR2 YFSETQ come from the germline V gene. The V gene is TRBV5-1, the J gene TRBJ2-7, with a weak D call TRBD1 (6 bases). The TCR sequence derives from a man aged 18-30 years in good health and CMV-seropositive. The sequenced sample consisted of PBMCs. The CDR3 here is CASSSTPDRLSYEQYF. In nucleotides, the CDR3 is TGCGCCAGCAGCTCCACCCCCGACAGGCTCTCCTACGAGCAGTACTTC.